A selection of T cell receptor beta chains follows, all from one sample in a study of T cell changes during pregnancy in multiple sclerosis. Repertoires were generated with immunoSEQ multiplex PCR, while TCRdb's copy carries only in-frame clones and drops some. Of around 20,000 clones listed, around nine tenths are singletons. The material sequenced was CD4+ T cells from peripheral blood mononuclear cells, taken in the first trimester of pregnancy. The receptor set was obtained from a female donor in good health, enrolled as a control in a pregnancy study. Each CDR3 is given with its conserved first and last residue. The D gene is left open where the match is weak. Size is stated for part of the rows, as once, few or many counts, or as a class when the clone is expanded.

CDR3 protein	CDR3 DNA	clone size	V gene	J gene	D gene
CASSVAVDEQFF	TGTGCCAGCAGTGTGGCTGTCGATGAGCAGTTCTTC	.	TRBV6-1	TRBJ2-1	.
CASSLGSSGGAYEQFF	TGTGCCAGCAGCTTAGGCTCTAGCGGGGGGGCTTATGAGCAGTTCTTC	.	TRBV7-6	TRBJ2-1	TRBD2
CASSQEKRLAKNIQYF	TGTGCCAGCAGCCAAGAGAAGCGACTAGCCAAAAACATTCAGTACTTC	.	TRBV4-2	TRBJ2-4	.
CAISDGTGVRDTEAFF	TGTGCCATCAGTGATGGGACAGGGGTTCGCGACACTGAAGCTTTCTTT	.	TRBV10-3	TRBJ1-1	TRBD1
CSVAPGQEMGKLFF	TGCAGCGTTGCCCCGGGACAAGAAATGGGGAAACTGTTTTTT	.	TRBV29-1	TRBJ1-4	.
CASAPGRLQETQYF	TGTGCTAGTGCCCCGGGGAGATTGCAAGAGACCCAGTACTTC	few	TRBV12-5	TRBJ2-5	.
CAWSSLYEQYF	TGTGCCTGGTCCTCCCTGTACGAGCAGTACTTC	.	TRBV30	TRBJ2-7	.
CASSPTGGQGETQYF	TGTGCTAGCAGCCCTACCGGGGGGCAAGGAGAGACCCAGTACTTC	.	TRBV7-7	TRBJ2-5	.
CASSLALGNSGAFF	TGTGCCAGCAGCTTAGCGTTGGGCAACTCGGGGGCTTTCTTT	.	TRBV7-9	TRBJ1-1	.
CASSPGEGPSGNTIYF	TGCGCCAGCAGCCCCGGGGAAGGGCCATCCGGAAACACCATATATTTT	.	TRBV4-3	TRBJ1-3	.
CASTRFTDTQYF	TGTGCCAGCACCAGATTTACAGATACGCAGTATTTT	.	TRBV28	TRBJ2-3	.
CSVEWFRSRRGGNQPQHF	TGCAGCGTTGAGTGGTTCCGCAGCCGTCGGGGAGGCAATCAGCCCCAGCATTTT	.	TRBV29-1	TRBJ1-5	.
CASSLSTGSYGYTF	TGTGCCAGCAGTTTGAGCACAGGGTCCTATGGCTACACCTTC	.	TRBV27	TRBJ1-2	.
CASSIPSGSSYNEQFF	TGTGCCAGCAGCATACCTAGCGGCAGCTCCTACAATGAGCAGTTCTTC	.	TRBV28	TRBJ2-1	TRBD2
CAGRTGGAGNTIYF	TGTGCCGGACGAACAGGGGGAGCTGGAAACACCATATATTTT	.	TRBV28	TRBJ1-3	TRBD1
CASSQDVVSGSEQYF	TGTGCCAGCAGCCAAGATGTAGTATCGGGGTCCGAGCAGTACTTC	medium-sized	TRBV14	TRBJ2-7	.
CASSVTGTRGYTF	TGTGCCAGCAGTGTCACAGGGACAAGAGGCTACACCTTC	.	TRBV6-5	TRBJ1-2	.
CASSYEDSGANVLTF	TGTGCCAGCAGTTACGAGGACTCTGGGGCCAACGTCCTGACTTTC	once	TRBV6-5	TRBJ2-6	.
CASSFPGTGSNTEAFF	TGTGCCAGCAGCTTTCCCGGGACAGGGAGTAACACTGAAGCTTTCTTT	.	TRBV7-8	TRBJ1-1	TRBD1
CASSRTGEGNQPQHF	TGTGCCAGCAGCCGGACAGGTGAGGGCAATCAGCCCCAGCATTTT	.	TRBV6-5	TRBJ1-5	TRBD1
CASSHPGLAGGPREETQYF	TGCGCCAGCAGCCACCCGGGACTAGCGGGAGGGCCGAGGGAAGAGACCCAGTACTTC	.	TRBV4-1	TRBJ2-5	TRBD2
CASSSGSPYNEQFF	TGTGCCAGCAGCTCAGGCAGTCCTTACAATGAGCAGTTCTTC	.	TRBV7-2	TRBJ2-1	.
CASRRGGTDTQYF	TGTGCCAGCAGGAGGGGGGGGACAGATACGCAGTATTTT	.	TRBV2	TRBJ2-3	.
CASSSGTGDNSPLHF	TGTGCCAGCAGCAGCGGGACAGGTGATAATTCACCCCTCCACTTT	once	TRBV7-8	TRBJ1-6	TRBD1
CASSEGAGRYTF	TGTGCCAGCAGTGAGGGGGCGGGTCGCTACACCTTC	.	TRBV25-1	TRBJ1-2	.
CASSRDRVGNQPQHF	TGTGCCAGCAGCCGTGACAGGGTTGGAAATCAGCCCCAGCATTTT	.	TRBV7-8	TRBJ1-5	TRBD1
CASSMARGRETQYF	TGTGCCAGTAGTATGGCGCGGGGGCGGGAGACCCAGTACTTC	.	TRBV19	TRBJ2-5	.
CASSANRAQSETQYF	TGTGCCAGCTCAGCAAACAGGGCTCAGAGCGAGACCCAGTACTTC	.	TRBV18	TRBJ2-5	.
CASRDNRVSSNTEAFF	TGTGCCAGCAGGGATAACAGGGTCAGCTCGAACACTGAAGCTTTCTTT	once	TRBV11-3	TRBJ1-1	.
CASNAPGGPTNEKLFF	TGCGCCAGCAACGCTCCGGGGGGGCCAACTAATGAAAAACTGTTTTTT	.	TRBV4-1	TRBJ1-4	.
CASSLQEGLGGYTF	TGTGCCAGCAGCTTGCAAGAGGGCCTGGGGGGCTACACCTTC	.	TRBV5-5	TRBJ1-2	.
CASSESRNTEAFF	TGTGCCAGCAGTGAATCCAGGAACACTGAAGCTTTCTTT	.	TRBV6-1	TRBJ1-1	.
CAISDAGETEAFF	TGTGCCATCAGTGACGCAGGGGAGACTGAAGCTTTCTTT	.	TRBV10-3	TRBJ1-1	.
CASSYQQSGANVLTF	TGTGCCAGCAGTTATCAACAGTCTGGGGCCAACGTCCTGACTTTC	once	TRBV6-5	TRBJ2-6	.
CASSLTSGREQFF	TGTGCCAGCAGCTTGACTAGCGGTAGGGAGCAGTTCTTC	once	TRBV7-2	TRBJ2-1	TRBD2
CASSLGERGTDTQYF	TGTGCCAGCAGCTTAGGAGAGAGGGGGACAGATACGCAGTATTTT	once	TRBV11-2	TRBJ2-3	.
CASSPRDNNYGYTF	TGCGCCAGCAGCCCCCGGGACAACAACTATGGCTACACCTTC	.	TRBV5-1	TRBJ1-2	.
CASSPWGQGAYNEQFF	TGTGCCAGCAGCCCCTGGGGGCAGGGGGCCTACAATGAGCAGTTCTTC	.	TRBV7-2	TRBJ2-1	TRBD1
CASRQGAFYGYTF	TGTGCCAGCCGACAGGGGGCTTTCTATGGCTACACCTTC	.	TRBV6-5	TRBJ1-2	TRBD1
CAWSETPSQPQHF	TGTGCCTGGAGCGAAACGCCGAGTCAGCCCCAGCATTTT	.	TRBV30	TRBJ1-5	.
CASSPSGSEQFF	TGTGCCAGCAGCCCAAGCGGGAGTGAGCAGTTCTTC	.	TRBV11-2	TRBJ2-1	TRBD2
CASSSEPSDYYEQYF	TGCGCCAGCAGCTCAGAACCTAGTGACTACTACGAGCAGTACTTC	.	TRBV5-1	TRBJ2-7	.
CASSQGIQETQYF	TGTGCCAGCAGCCAGGGAATTCAAGAGACCCAGTACTTC	.	TRBV5-6	TRBJ2-5	.
CASSPLAGGTDTQYF	TGTGCCAGCTCACCACTAGCGGGGGGCACAGATACGCAGTATTTT	.	TRBV18	TRBJ2-3	TRBD2
CACRGSSYNSPLHF	TGTGCCTGCCGCGGCAGCTCCTATAATTCACCCCTCCACTTT	few	TRBV30	TRBJ1-6	.
CASSNREFSEQYF	TGTGCCAGCAGTAACAGGGAGTTCAGCGAGCAGTACTTC	.	TRBV2	TRBJ2-7	.
CASRTGSVGKLFF	TGCGCCAGCAGGACAGGGTCGGTGGGAAAACTGTTTTTT	once	TRBV5-1	TRBJ1-4	TRBD1
CASSPGLAGGETQYF	TGTGCCAGCAGCCCAGGACTAGCGGGGGGAGAGACCCAGTACTTC	.	TRBV7-9	TRBJ2-5	TRBD2
CASSLNPGGQETQYF	TGTGCCAGCAGCTTGAACCCGGGGGGACAAGAGACCCAGTACTTC	.	TRBV7-6	TRBJ2-5	TRBD2
CASSGTRVIGANVLTF	TGTGCCAGCAGTGGTACCAGGGTAATCGGGGCCAACGTCCTGACTTTC	.	TRBV2	TRBJ2-6	.
CASSPHGGANTGELFF	TGTGCCAGCAGCCCACACGGGGGGGCGAACACCGGGGAGCTGTTTTTT	.	TRBV7-2	TRBJ2-2	TRBD2